Included here is one TCR beta chain sequence, with context. The data stem from a study of blood T cell repertoires in COVID-19. CDR3 length: 14 amino acids. With 4 bases removed from V and 14 bases from J, the gap between germline ends came to 19 bases. Germline V gene data show CDR1 as SGHRS and CDR2 as YFSETQ. The assay was immunoSEQ multiplex PCR, and TCRdb's table has in-frame clones only and misses some. This table holds about 200,000 clones, 94% found once. J is TRBJ1-6 and V is TRBV5-1; unclear D gene. The TCR was taken from a man aged 25 to 40 with COVID-19, enrolled during active disease. The specimen sequenced was peripheral blood. The CDR3 DNA reads as TGCGCCAGCAGCCCTGGATCTACCGTTGAGGCCCTCCACTTT. Translated: CASSPGSTVEALHF. The full variable domain, in which reference TRBV5-1 and TRBJ1-6 provide the parts outside the CDR3, is KAGVTQTPRYLIKTRGQQVTLSCSPISGHRSVSWYQQTPGQGLQFLFEYFSETQRNKGNFPGRFSGRQFSNSRSEMNVSTLELGDSALYLCASSPGSTVEALHFGNGTRLTVT.